A selection of T cell receptor beta chains follows, all from one sample in a study of response to subunit inactivated influenza vaccine. From the RT-PCR reads, TCRdb called clonotypes with MiXCR, one entry per CDR3 protein. This table holds more than 450,000 distinct CDR3 sequences, around 8% found once. The material was PBMCs from blood, obtained about 24 months after vaccination. These receptors were obtained from a man aged 50 to 75 who received an inactivated influenza vaccine. Both conserved end residues are part of each CDR3. The D gene is left open where the match is weak. Only some rows state a clone size, as once, few, many or a class for expanded clones.

clone_size	j_call	d_call	v_call	cdr3_aa	cdr3_nt
many	TRBJ1-1	TRBD1	TRBV12-3/TRBV12-4	CASSGGTGDTEAFF	TGTGCCAGCAGTGGGGGGACAGGGGACACTGAAGCTTTCTTT
NA	TRBJ2-1	TRBD2	TRBV24-1	CATSRWGGSYNEQFF	TGTGCCACCAGCCGGTGGGGGGGGAGCTACAATGAGCAGTTCTTC
few	TRBJ2-2	TRBD2	TRBV28	CATIAGSNTGELFF	TGTGCCACAATAGCGGGTTCCAACACCGGGGAGCTGTTTTTT
few	TRBJ1-1	NA	TRBV24-1	CATSDNGRGTEAFF	TGTGCCACCAGTGACAACGGGAGGGGCACTGAAGCTTTCTTT
NA	TRBJ2-1	TRBD2	TRBV20-1	CSAKRTSGYNEQFF	TGCAGTGCCAAGCGGACTAGCGGCTACAATGAGCAGTTCTTC
many	TRBJ2-7	NA	TRBV20-1	CSASGPSYEQYF	TGCAGTGCCTCAGGGCCTTCCTACGAGCAGTACTTC
few	TRBJ2-5	NA	TRBV11-2	CASSLGRGKAQETQYF	TGTGCCAGCAGCTTAGGCCGGGGAAAGGCCCAAGAGACCCAGTACTTC
many	TRBJ1-6	TRBD1	TRBV7-9	CASSLGQGSSPLHF	TGTGCCAGCAGCCTGGGACAGGGGTCTTCACCCCTCCACTTT
many	TRBJ2-5	NA	TRBV29-1	CSVEASRRETQYF	TGCAGCGTTGAAGCCTCACGCCGGGAGACCCAGTACTTC
many	TRBJ2-1	NA	TRBV6-4	CASSEDSTYNEQFF	TGTGCCAGCAGTGAGGACTCAACCTACAATGAGCAGTTCTTC
NA	TRBJ2-5	NA	TRBV5-1	CASSLSRIQETQYF	TGCGCCAGCAGCTTGTCAAGGATCCAAGAGACCCAGTACTTC
NA	TRBJ2-1	NA	TRBV4-3	CASSQSSGGPYNEQFF	TGCGCCAGCAGCCAATCTTCGGGGGGCCCCTACAATGAGCAGTTCTTC
NA	TRBJ2-4	NA	TRBV20-1	CSANTGLLAKNIQYF	TGCAGTGCCAATACAGGTCTATTAGCCAAAAACATTCAGTACTTC
few	TRBJ2-3	TRBD1	TRBV5-6	CASSRTGLDTDTQYF	TGTGCCAGCAGTCGGACAGGGTTGGATACAGATACGCAGTATTTT
many	TRBJ2-7	NA	TRBV7-2	CASSLGGSQSYEQYF	TGTGCCAGCAGCTTAGGAGGGTCGCAGTCCTACGAGCAGTACTTC
few	TRBJ1-2	NA	TRBV25-1	CASSAARGAYGYTF	TGTGCCAGCAGTGCCGCAAGGGGGGCCTATGGCTACACCTTC
many	TRBJ2-5	NA	TRBV27	CASSSWGSETQYF	TGTGCCAGCAGTTCTTGGGGGTCGGAGACCCAGTACTTC
NA	TRBJ1-2	NA	TRBV7-9	CASSFTAGTSGYTF	TGTGCCAGCAGCTTTACCGCAGGGACTAGTGGCTACACCTTC
many	TRBJ2-1	TRBD2	TRBV29-1	CSVIEGGEQFF	TGCAGCGTTATCGAGGGAGGGGAGCAGTTCTTC
few	TRBJ1-6	NA	TRBV5-5	CASSLEGLYNSPLHF	TGTGCCAGCAGCTTGGAAGGACTCTATAATTCACCCCTCCACTTT
NA	TRBJ1-2	TRBD1	TRBV28	CASSSRQTGSAGYTF	TGTGCCAGCAGTTCCAGACAGACAGGGTCGGCTGGCTACACCTTC
NA	TRBJ2-7	TRBD1	TRBV28	CASSALRYRGSYEQYF	TGTGCCAGCAGTGCTCTACGATACAGGGGATCATACGAGCAGTACTTC
NA	TRBJ1-3	TRBD1	TRBV7-2	CASSSGTAGNTIYF	TGTGCCAGCAGCTCCGGGACAGCTGGAAACACCATATATTTT
NA	TRBJ2-5	TRBD1	TRBV3-1	CASSQIRDRQETQYF	TGTGCCAGCAGCCAAATCCGGGACAGGCAAGAGACCCAGTACTTC
few	TRBJ1-2	TRBD1	TRBV2	CASREGQGKYGYTF	TGTGCCAGCAGGGAAGGACAGGGAAAGTATGGCTACACCTTC
few	TRBJ2-3	NA	TRBV6-1	CASKRGVKDTQYF	TGTGCCAGCAAGAGGGGGGTGAAAGATACGCAGTATTTT
many	TRBJ2-1	NA	TRBV20-1	CSARDPYSRDEQFF	TGCAGTGCTAGAGATCCTTATAGCAGGGATGAGCAGTTCTTC
many	TRBJ2-7	NA	TRBV5-1	CASSLDPRDEQYF	TGCGCCAGCAGCTTGGACCCTCGGGACGAGCAGTACTTC
few	TRBJ2-5	TRBD2	TRBV20-1	CSAAGTSGGIGETQYF	TGCAGTGCAGCCGGGACTAGCGGGGGGATAGGAGAGACCCAGTACTTC
few	TRBJ2-7	NA	TRBV9	CASSVAPLSSYEQYF	TGTGCCAGCAGCGTAGCCCCGTTGAGCTCCTACGAGCAGTACTTC
NA	TRBJ2-1	TRBD1	TRBV20-1	CSASRTGGYNEQFF	TGCAGTGCTAGTAGGACAGGGGGCTACAATGAGCAGTTCTTC
NA	TRBJ2-7	NA	TRBV4-2	CASSQDLVGRITYEQYF	TGTGCCAGCAGCCAAGATCTGGTGGGACGAATCACCTACGAGCAGTACTTC
many	TRBJ1-2	NA	TRBV12-3/TRBV12-4	CASSPQEGTNGYTF	TGTGCCAGCAGTCCCCAGGAGGGGACGAATGGCTACACCTTC
NA	TRBJ2-1	TRBD1	TRBV30	CAWSRGLAVNEQFF	TGTGCCTGGAGTAGGGGGCTGGCTGTCAATGAGCAGTTCTTC
many	TRBJ2-7	NA	TRBV6-2/TRBV6-3	CASSYSDISYEQYF	TGTGCCAGCAGTTACTCGGACATATCCTACGAGCAGTACTTC
NA	TRBJ2-1	NA	TRBV5-1	CASSLANGGYNEQFF	TGCGCCAGCAGCTTGGCCAATGGGGGCTACAATGAGCAGTTCTTC
NA	TRBJ2-1	NA	TRBV5-1	CASSSHGRSNEQFF	TGCGCCAGCAGCTCCCACGGACGGAGCAATGAGCAGTTCTTC
many	TRBJ2-1	TRBD2	TRBV12-3/TRBV12-4	CASTSGGAYEQFF	TGTGCCAGTACTAGCGGGGGGGCCTATGAGCAGTTCTTC
many	TRBJ2-1	NA	TRBV12-3/TRBV12-4	CASRGVSRYEQFF	TGTGCCAGCAGAGGGGTCTCTAGGTATGAGCAGTTCTTC
NA	TRBJ1-5	TRBD1	TRBV12-3/TRBV12-4	CASSLVTGGARDF	TGTGCCAGCAGTTTAGTGACAGGGGGGGCCAGGGATTTT
NA	TRBJ2-7	TRBD2	TRBV7-2	CASARTGTSGSGEQYF	TGTGCCAGCGCAAGAACCGGGACTAGCGGGAGTGGAGAGCAGTACTTC
few	TRBJ2-1	NA	TRBV2	CASGQHLAFEQFF	TGTGCCAGCGGACAACATCTAGCTTTTGAGCAGTTCTTC
NA	TRBJ2-1	NA	TRBV29-1	CSVAEQGGSYNEQFF	TGCAGCGTTGCAGAACAGGGTGGCTCCTACAATGAGCAGTTCTTC
once	TRBJ2-3	TRBD1	TRBV4-1	CASSQREGQGRTDAQYF	TGCGCCAGCAGCCAAAGGGAAGGACAGGGGAGAACAGATGCGCAGTATTTT
few	TRBJ2-7	TRBD2	TRBV20-1	CSARDHGLAGGRQYF	TGCAGTGCTAGAGATCATGGACTAGCGGGGGGGCGGCAGTACTTC
few	TRBJ1-5	TRBD1	TRBV12-3/TRBV12-4	CASQGGQPQHF	TGTGCCAGCCAGGGGGGTCAGCCCCAGCATTTT
many	TRBJ2-7	TRBD1	TRBV9	CASSAATGYEQYF	TGTGCCAGCAGCGCAGCGACAGGGTACGAGCAGTACTTC
NA	TRBJ1-6	NA	TRBV7-9	CASSLQGTGSPLHF	TGTGCCAGCAGCTTACAGGGTACGGGGTCACCCCTCCACTTT
few	TRBJ2-1	NA	TRBV7-2	CASSTRDGSYNEQFF	TGTGCCAGCAGCACCCGGGACGGATCCTACAATGAGCAGTTCTTC
few	TRBJ1-6	TRBD1	TRBV10-3	CAISGDRGYNSPLHF	TGTGCCATCAGTGGGGACAGGGGCTATAATTCACCCCTCCACTTT
NA	TRBJ2-2	TRBD1	TRBV2	CASSDQGAGELFF	TGTGCCAGCAGTGATCAGGGGGCCGGGGAGCTGTTTTTT
many	TRBJ2-2	NA	TRBV2	CASSWRSIGTGELFF	TGTGCCAGCAGCTGGCGGTCTATTGGCACCGGGGAGCTGTTTTTT
NA	TRBJ1-6	NA	TRBV15	CATSTSTGGGIHSPLHF	TGTGCCACCAGCACAAGTACAGGTGGGGGGATCCATTCACCCCTCCACTTT
many	TRBJ2-2	TRBD1	TRBV5-1	CASSLWTGGTGELFF	TGCGCCAGCAGCCTCTGGACAGGGGGCACCGGGGAGCTGTTTTTT
many	TRBJ2-2	NA	TRBV29-1	CSVYLQYTGELFF	TGCAGCGTTTATTTACAGTACACCGGGGAGCTGTTTTTT
NA	TRBJ2-2	TRBD1	TRBV6-1	CASNTVDRGFIGELFF	TGTGCCAGCAACACGGTGGACAGGGGGTTTATCGGGGAGCTGTTTTTT
NA	TRBJ1-1	TRBD1	TRBV27	CASSLTGGAPEAFF	TGTGCCAGCAGTTTAACAGGGGGCGCCCCTGAAGCTTTCTTT
NA	TRBJ2-4	NA	TRBV7-9	CASSLVGWGEAKNIQYF	TGTGCCAGCAGCTTAGTTGGTTGGGGGGAGGCCAAAAACATTCAGTACTTC
few	TRBJ1-5	TRBD1	TRBV29-1	CSVGNTGGQPQHF	TGCAGCGTGGGAAACACAGGGGGTCAGCCCCAGCATTTT